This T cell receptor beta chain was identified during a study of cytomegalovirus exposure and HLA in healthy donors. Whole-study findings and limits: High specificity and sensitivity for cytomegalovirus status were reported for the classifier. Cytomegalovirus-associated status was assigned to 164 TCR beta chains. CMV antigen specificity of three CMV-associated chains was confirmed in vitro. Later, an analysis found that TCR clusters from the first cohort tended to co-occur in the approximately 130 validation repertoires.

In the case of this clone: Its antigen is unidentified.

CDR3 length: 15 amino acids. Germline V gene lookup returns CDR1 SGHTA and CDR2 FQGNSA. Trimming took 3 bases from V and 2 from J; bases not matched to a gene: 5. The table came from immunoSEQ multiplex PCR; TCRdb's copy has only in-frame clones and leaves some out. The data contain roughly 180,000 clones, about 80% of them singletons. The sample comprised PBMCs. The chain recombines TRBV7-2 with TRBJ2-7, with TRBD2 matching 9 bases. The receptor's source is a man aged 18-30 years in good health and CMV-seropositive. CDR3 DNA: TGTGCCAGCAGCTTCCTAAGCGGGGGGACCTACGAGCAGTACTTC. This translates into CASSFLSGGTYEQYF.